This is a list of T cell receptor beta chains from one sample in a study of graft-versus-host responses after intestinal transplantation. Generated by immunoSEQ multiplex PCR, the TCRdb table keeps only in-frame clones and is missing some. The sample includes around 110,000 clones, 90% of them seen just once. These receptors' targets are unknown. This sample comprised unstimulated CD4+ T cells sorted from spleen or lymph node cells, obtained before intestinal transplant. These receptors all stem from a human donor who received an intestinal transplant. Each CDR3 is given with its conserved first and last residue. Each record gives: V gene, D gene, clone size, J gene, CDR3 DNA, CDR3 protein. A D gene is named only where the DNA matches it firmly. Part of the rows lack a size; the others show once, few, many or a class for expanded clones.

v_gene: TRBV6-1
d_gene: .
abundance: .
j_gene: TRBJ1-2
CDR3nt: TGTGCCAGCAGTGGGCTTCCCAGGGTAAGAGGCGGCTACACCTTC
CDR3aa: CASSGLPRVRGGYTF

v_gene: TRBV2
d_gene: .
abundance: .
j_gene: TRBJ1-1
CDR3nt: TGTGCCAGCAGTGAAAGGTTGGCTGGGAGGGTGAACACTGAAGCTTTCTTT
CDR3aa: CASSERLAGRVNTEAFF

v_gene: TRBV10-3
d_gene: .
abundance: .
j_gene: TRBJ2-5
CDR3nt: TGTGCCATCAGTGAGTCCCGGACGGACTATCAAGAGACCCAGTACTTC
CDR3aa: CAISESRTDYQETQYF

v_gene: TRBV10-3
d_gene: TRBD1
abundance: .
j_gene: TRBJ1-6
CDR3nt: TGTGCCATCAGTGGACAGGGAAGAGAGTCACCCCTCCACTTT
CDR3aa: CAISGQGRESPLHF

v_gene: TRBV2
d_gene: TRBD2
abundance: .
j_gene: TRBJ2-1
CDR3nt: TGTGCCAGCAGTGAAAGGCGGAGCGGGGGGGCAGGTGAGCAGTTCTTC
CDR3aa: CASSERRSGGAGEQFF

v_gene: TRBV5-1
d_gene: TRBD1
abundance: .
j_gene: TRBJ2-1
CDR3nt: TGCGCCAGCAGGGGGACAGGGGCGATGGGGCAGTTCTTC
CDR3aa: CASRGTGAMGQFF

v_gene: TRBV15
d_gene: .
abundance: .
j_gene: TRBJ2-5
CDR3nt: TGTGCCACCAGCAGAATCGACGGCAGGGCAGAGACCCAGTACTTC
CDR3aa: CATSRIDGRAETQYF

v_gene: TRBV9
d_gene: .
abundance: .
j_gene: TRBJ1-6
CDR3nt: TGTGCCAGCAGCGCCCCTTCCGGGAGTAATTCACCCCTCCACTTT
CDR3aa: CASSAPSGSNSPLHF

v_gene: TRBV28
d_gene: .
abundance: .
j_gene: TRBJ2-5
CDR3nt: TGTGCCAGCACCCGCCCAGGGATGGAGACCCAGTACTTC
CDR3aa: CASTRPGMETQYF

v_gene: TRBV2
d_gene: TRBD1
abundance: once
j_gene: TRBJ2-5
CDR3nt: TGTGCCAGCAGCGCGGGACAGGGTAAGACCCAGTACTTC
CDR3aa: CASSAGQGKTQYF

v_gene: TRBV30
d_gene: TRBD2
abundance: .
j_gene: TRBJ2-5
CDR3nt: TGTGCCTGGACTAGCGGAAACACCCAAGAGACCCAGTACTTC
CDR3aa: CAWTSGNTQETQYF

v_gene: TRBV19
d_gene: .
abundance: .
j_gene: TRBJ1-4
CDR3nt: TGTGCCAGTAAGGAGGGAGAGTTTAGAACTAATGAAAAACTGTTTTTT
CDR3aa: CASKEGEFRTNEKLFF

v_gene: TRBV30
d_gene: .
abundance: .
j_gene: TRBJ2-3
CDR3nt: TGTGCCTGGGACTGGAGCACAGATACGCAGTATTTT
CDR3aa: CAWDWSTDTQYF

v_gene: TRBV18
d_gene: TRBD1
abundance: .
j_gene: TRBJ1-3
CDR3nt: TGTGCCAGCTCACCTTCCGGACAGGGGAGCACTGGAAACACCATATATTTT
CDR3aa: CASSPSGQGSTGNTIYF

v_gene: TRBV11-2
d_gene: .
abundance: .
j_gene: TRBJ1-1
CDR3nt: TGTGCCAGCAGCTATTGGACTCCGAACACTGAAGCTTTCTTT
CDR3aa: CASSYWTPNTEAFF

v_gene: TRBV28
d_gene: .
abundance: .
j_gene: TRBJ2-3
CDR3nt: TGTGCCAGCAGCTCGAGGGGGAGCACAGATACGCAGTATTTT
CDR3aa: CASSSRGSTDTQYF

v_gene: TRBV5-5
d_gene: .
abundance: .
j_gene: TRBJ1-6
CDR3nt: TGTGCCAGCAGCTTCCAGGCCAATTTTTCACCCCTCCACTTT
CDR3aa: CASSFQANFSPLHF

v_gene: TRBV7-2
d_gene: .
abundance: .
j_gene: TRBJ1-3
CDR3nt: TGTGCCAGCAGCCCCGGTCCCAACTCTGGAAACACCATATATTTT
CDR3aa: CASSPGPNSGNTIYF

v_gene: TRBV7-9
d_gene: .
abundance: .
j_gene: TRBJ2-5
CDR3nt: TGTGCCAGCAGCTTAGAAGGGCAGGGTGGGACCCAGTACTTC
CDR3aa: CASSLEGQGGTQYF

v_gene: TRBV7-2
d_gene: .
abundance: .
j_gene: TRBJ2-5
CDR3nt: TGTGCCAGCAGCCCCCGATCTAGCGAGACCCAGTACTTC
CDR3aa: CASSPRSSETQYF

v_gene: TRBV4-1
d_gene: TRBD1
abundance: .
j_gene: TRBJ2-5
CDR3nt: TGCGCCAGCAGGGGGACAGCCCAAGAGACCCAGTACTTC
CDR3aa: CASRGTAQETQYF

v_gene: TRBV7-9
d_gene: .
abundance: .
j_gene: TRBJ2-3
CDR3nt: TGTGCCAGCAGCTTAGGTCAGGTCGCGGGAGATACGCAGTATTTT
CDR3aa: CASSLGQVAGDTQYF

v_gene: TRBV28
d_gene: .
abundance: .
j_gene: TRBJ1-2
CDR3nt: TGTGCCAGCAGTTTATTCCGTGGACAGACGTTCTATGGCTACACCTTC
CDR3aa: CASSLFRGQTFYGYTF

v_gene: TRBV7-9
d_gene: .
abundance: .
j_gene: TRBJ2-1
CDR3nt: TGTGCCAGCAGCTTCAACACCCTCGCCTACAATGAGCAGTTCTTC
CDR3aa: CASSFNTLAYNEQFF

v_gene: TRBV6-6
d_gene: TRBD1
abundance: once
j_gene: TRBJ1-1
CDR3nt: TGTGCCAGCAGTGGTGCCCCGGGACAGGGAACTGAAGCTTTCTTT
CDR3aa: CASSGAPGQGTEAFF

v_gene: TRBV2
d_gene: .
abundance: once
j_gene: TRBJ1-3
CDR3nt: TGTGCCAGCAGTGAATGGGAGGGGGAGAACACCATATATTTT
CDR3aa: CASSEWEGENTIYF

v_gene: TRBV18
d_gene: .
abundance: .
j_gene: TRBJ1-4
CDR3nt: TGTGCCAGCTCACCACCTGAGGGAATGGGTGAAAAACTGTTTTTT
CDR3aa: CASSPPEGMGEKLFF

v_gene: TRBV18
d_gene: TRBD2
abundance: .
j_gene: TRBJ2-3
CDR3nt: TGTGCCAGCTCACCACAGCGGGAGGGCCAAGATACGCAGTATTTT
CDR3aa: CASSPQREGQDTQYF

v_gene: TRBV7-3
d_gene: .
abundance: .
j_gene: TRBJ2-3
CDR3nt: TGTGCCAGCAGCTTAACGAGTACTAGCACAGATACGCAGTATTTT
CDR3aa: CASSLTSTSTDTQYF

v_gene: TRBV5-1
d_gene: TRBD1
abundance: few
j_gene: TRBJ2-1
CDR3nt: TGCGCCAGCAGCCGTACAGGGGATTCCTACAATGAGCAGTTCTTC
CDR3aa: CASSRTGDSYNEQFF

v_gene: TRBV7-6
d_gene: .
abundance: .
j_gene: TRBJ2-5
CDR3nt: TGTGCCAGCAGCTTAGCCCTCGGTCGAACGGAGACCCAGTACTTC
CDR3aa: CASSLALGRTETQYF

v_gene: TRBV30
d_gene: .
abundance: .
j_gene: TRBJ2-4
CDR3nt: TGTGCCTGGAGTGTAATGACAGCCCAAAACATTCAGTACTTC
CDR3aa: CAWSVMTAQNIQYF

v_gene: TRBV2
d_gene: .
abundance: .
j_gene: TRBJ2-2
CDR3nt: TGTGCCAGCGGCGAAACAGGGTTGTACACCGGGGAGCTGTTTTTT
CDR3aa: CASGETGLYTGELFF

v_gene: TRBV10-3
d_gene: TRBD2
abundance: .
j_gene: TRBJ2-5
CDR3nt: TGTGCCATCAGTACTAGCGGGAGTTTGGAGACCCAGTACTTC
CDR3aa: CAISTSGSLETQYF

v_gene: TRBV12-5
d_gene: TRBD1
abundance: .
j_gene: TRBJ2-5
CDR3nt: TGTGCTAGTGGTCCCCTTCCGGGACAGACTAAAGAGACCCAGTACTTC
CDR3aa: CASGPLPGQTKETQYF

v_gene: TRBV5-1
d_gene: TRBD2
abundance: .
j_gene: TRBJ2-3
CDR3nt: TGCGCCAGCCACGGCGGGGGAGATACGCAGTATTTT
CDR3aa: CASHGGGDTQYF

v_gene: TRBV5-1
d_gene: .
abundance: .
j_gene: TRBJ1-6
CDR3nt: TGCGCCAGCAGCTTGGCGAGGGGAGGTTCTACGAATTCACCCCTCCACTTT
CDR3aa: CASSLARGGSTNSPLHF

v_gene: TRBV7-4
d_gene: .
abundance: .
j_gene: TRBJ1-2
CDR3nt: TGTGCCAGCGAACTCCGAAAACTCTATGGCTACACCTTC
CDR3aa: CASELRKLYGYTF

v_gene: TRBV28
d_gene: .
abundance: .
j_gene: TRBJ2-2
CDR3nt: TGTGCCAGCAGCCACGCTTCTGCGGGGAAGAACACCGGGGAGCTGTTTTTT
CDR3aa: CASSHASAGKNTGELFF

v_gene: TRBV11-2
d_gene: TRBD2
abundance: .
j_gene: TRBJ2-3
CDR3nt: TGTGCCAGCAGCTTAGAACGAGAAACGCTAGCGGTCACAGATACGCAGTATTTT
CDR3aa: CASSLERETLAVTDTQYF

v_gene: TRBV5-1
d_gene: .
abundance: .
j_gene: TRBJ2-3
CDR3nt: TGCGCCAGCAGCTCCGTTGGACACACCACAGATACGCAGTATTTT
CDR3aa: CASSSVGHTTDTQYF